This T cell receptor (beta chain) was found in a study of neurological immune-mediated disorders. This clonotype has at least ten counts. Trimming left V 3 bases short and J 2 bases short, with 8 bases between. This CDR3 region has 13 residues. CDR1 is DFQATT, CDR2 SNEGSKA, per germline (reference sequence). In TCRdb, the 5' RACE reads were re-called with MiXCR into one record per CDR3 protein. The profile shows approximately 82,000 distinct CDR3 sequences, 2.6% of them singletons. The sequence was collected from a woman in her thirties with multiple sclerosis. The chain is built from TRBV20-1 and TRBJ1-3; D is undetermined. Input material: PBMCs. CDR3 sequence: CSARTGPGNTIYF. The CDR3 DNA reads TGCAGTGCTAGGACGGGCCCTGGAAACACCATATATTTT.